This entry is about one TCR beta chain. CDR3 length: 14 amino acids. Germline loops: CDR1 SNHLY, CDR2 FYNNEI. V shed 8 bases, J shed 2 bases, and the junction held 4 bases outside the gene matches. The data stem from a study of cytomegalovirus exposure and HLA in healthy donors. Primers for the PCR totalled 60 Vbeta and 13 Jbeta. TCRdb's table, derived via immunoSEQ multiplex PCR, lists solely in-frame clones and lacks some. This table holds about 180,000 clones, roughly 85% found once. Sequencing used PBMCs. The chain recombines TRBV2 with TRBJ1-5, with TRBD1 matching over 9 bases. This TCR was recovered from a boy aged 2-9 years in good health and CMV-seronegative. CDR3: CASGGDRGNQPQHF. In DNA form, the CDR3 reads TGTGCCAGCGGGGGGGACAGGGGCAATCAGCCCCAGCATTTT.